The 20 T cell receptor beta chains in this list originate from one sample, sequenced in a study of OX40 agonist ivuxolimab in advanced cancers. Receptor amplification or capture employed the immunoSEQ multiplex PCR assay. TCRdb provides this immuneACCESS table in a form limited to in-frame rearrangements. Some clones are lacking; in checked studies, under half of them reflect an unresolved V gene, and why the rest are absent is not known. The sample records about 94,000 clones, approximately 95% of which are singletons. Together, the top ten hold less than 0.2% of the sample. The sequenced sample was CD4+ or CD8+ T cells sorted from blood, obtained in a trial of the OX40 agonist ivuxolimab. These receptors came from an adult with an advanced solid tumor such as melanoma, head and neck, liver or kidney cancer.

J is TRBJ1-4 and V is TRBV7-9; D perhaps matches TRBD1 (5 bases). The CDR3 consists of 16 residues. Germline CDR1 reads SEHNR; CDR2 reads FQNEAQ (reference sequence). V lost 6 bases, J lost 2 bases, and 16 bases lay in between. The chain's CDR3 is CASRRTGQGTNEKLFF. The DNA of the CDR3 is TGTGCCAGCAGACGTACTGGGCAGGGCACTAATGAAAAACTGTTTTTT.

CDR3 sequence reads: CASTLVGQGNEKLFF. The CDR3 coding sequence is TGTGCCAGTACCCTGGTAGGACAGGGAAATGAAAAACTGTTTTTT. This chain joins TRBV19 and TRBJ1-4; 8 bases are shared with TRBD1. This CDR3 comprises 15 residues. V shed 7 bases, J shed 5 bases, and the junction held 9 bases outside the gene matches. The V gene's germline CDR1 is LNHDA and CDR2 SQIVND (reference sequence).

The rearrangement joins TRBV9 to TRBJ1-2; D gene ambiguous. CDR1 SGDLS and CDR2 YYNGEE come from the germline V gene. The CDR3 has 15 amino acids. V dropped 0 bases and J dropped 8 bases, with 17 bases sitting between them. In DNA form, the CDR3 reads TGTGCCAGCAGCGTAGCGGAGGCAAGCGGGCCCGGCTACACCTTC. Amino acids: CASSVAEASGPGYTF.

The chain combines TRBV18 with TRBJ2-1; D is uncertain. CDR1 is KGHSH and CDR2 is LQKENI in the germline V gene. Trimming cost V 4 bases and J 4 bases, with 5 bases left between them. CDR3 size: 12 residues. This chain's CDR3 is CASSLPYNEQFF. The CDR3, as DNA: TGTGCCAGCTCACTCCCTTACAATGAGCAGTTCTTC.

This chain links TRBV10-3 with TRBJ1-2; tentatively, D is TRBD1 (5 bases). The length of the CDR3 is 15 residues. CDR1 and CDR2 from the germline V gene are ENHRY and SYGVKD. Trimming cost V 5 bases and J 0 bases, with 13 bases left between them. The CDR3: CAISPWGGANYGYTF. CDR3 sequence (DNA): TGTGCCATCAGTCCTTGGGGGGGTGCTAACTATGGCTACACCTTC.

The V call is TRBV18, the J call TRBJ1-5; D is unclear. The CDR3 has 14 residues. CDR1 is KGHSH, CDR2 LQKENI, per germline. V was pared by 2 bases and J by 2 bases, with 7 bases between. The CDR3 sequence is CASSPAGGNQPQHF. The CDR3 nucleotides are TGTGCCAGCTCACCAGCGGGTGGCAATCAGCCCCAGCATTTT.

The chain is built from TRBV7-2 and TRBJ1-5, with D unresolved. The CDR3 has 13 amino acids. The V gene's germline CDR1 is SGHTA and CDR2 FQGNSA. Trimming cost V 2 bases and J 4 bases, with 6 bases left between them. The CDR3 nucleotides read TGTGCCAGCAGCTTACCGGGGAATCAGCCCCAGCATTTT. As protein: CASSLPGNQPQHF.

This clone was picked up one time. J is TRBJ1-4 and V is TRBV19; possibly TRBD1 for D (5 bases). The CDR3 is 17 residues long. Germline V gives CDR1 LNHDA, CDR2 SQIVND (reference sequence). V was pared by 6 bases and J by 0 bases, with 17 bases between. Here the CDR3 reads CASSRDPLGATNEKLFF. CDR3 DNA sequence: TGTGCCAGTAGCCGCGACCCACTAGGGGCAACTAATGAAAAACTGTTTTTT.

The genes are TRBV5-1 and TRBJ2-3; D not certain. Deletions cut 0 bases from V and 1 base from J, with 12 bases between. The CDR3 runs 16 residues. Germline V CDR1 and CDR2: SGHRS, YFSETQ. CDR3 sequence: CASSLVTTAGTDTQYF. In nucleotides, the CDR3 is TGCGCCAGCAGCTTGGTAACCACGGCGGGCACAGATACGCAGTATTTT. The full variable domain, with the rest looked up from reference TRBV5-1 and TRBJ2-3, is KAGVTQTPRYLIKTRGQQVTLSCSPISGHRSVSWYQQTPGQGLQFLFEYFSETQRNKGNFPGRFSGRQFSNSRSEMNVSTLELGDSALYLCASSLVTTAGTDTQYFGPGTRLTVL.

This chain connects TRBV5-4 to TRBJ2-5; TRBD2 is a possible D gene (7 bases). Trimming took 4 bases from V and 5 from J, leaving 18 bases between them. CDR1 and CDR2 from the germline V gene are SGHNT and YYREEE (reference sequence). This CDR3 is 15 amino acids long. DNA of the CDR3: TGTGCCAGCAGCCCTATGGGGGGGGCGGGTGAGACCCAGTACTTC. Protein product: CASSPMGGAGETQYF.

The chain recombines TRBV12-5 with TRBJ2-7, with TRBD2 matching 8 bases. Germline V gives CDR1 LGHNT, CDR2 FRNRAP. CDR3 length: 15 residues. Germline trimming cut 6 bases from V and 1 base from J; bases unmatched to any gene: 8. Here the CDR3 DNA reads TGTGCTAGTGGCCGCGGGGGGTCCAGGTCCTACGAGCAGTACTTC. Encoded protein: CASGRGGSRSYEQYF. Drawing the rest from reference TRBV12-5 and TRBJ2-7, the complete variable domain is DARVTQTPRHKVTEMGQEVTMRCQPILGHNTVFWYRQTMMQGLELLAYFRNRAPLDDSGMPKDRFSAEMPDATLATLKIQPSEPRDSAVYFCASGRGGSRSYEQYFGPGTRLTVT.

The chain recombines TRBV28 with TRBJ2-7; 7 bases agree with TRBD2. CDR1 is MDHEN and CDR2 is SYDVKM in the germline V gene. The CDR3 extends over 11 amino acids. The ends lost 7 bases at V and 12 bases at J; junction bases unmatched: 9. The DNA for the CDR3 is TGTGCCAGCATCGAGGCGGGGGTCCCGTACTTC. This sequence encodes CASIEAGVPYF.

J is TRBJ2-1 and V is TRBV9, with TRBD2 matching 10 bases. V shed 4 bases and J 6 bases; nucleotides not matched to a gene: 7. This CDR3 is built from 15 residues. The germline gives CDR1 SGDLS, CDR2 YYNGEE. The CDR3 loop is CASSPSGGAVNEQFF. The CDR3 region has the DNA TGTGCCAGCAGCCCGAGCGGGGGGGCGGTCAATGAGCAGTTCTTC.

The V gene is TRBV7-6, the J gene TRBJ1-6; D gene ambiguous. V gave up 5 bases and J gave up 1 base, with 15 bases separating them. In germline, CDR1 is SGHVS, CDR2 FNYEAQ. The length of the CDR3 is 17 residues. CDR3 sequence reads: CASSRGPLWSYNSPLHF. The CDR3 nucleotides are TGTGCCAGCAGCCGAGGACCCCTTTGGTCCTATAATTCACCCCTCCACTTT.

The CDR3 loop is CASSSHRVHSSTEAFF. In nucleotides, the CDR3 is TGTGCCAGCAGTTCCCACAGGGTCCACTCAAGCACTGAAGCTTTCTTT. The gene calls are TRBV6-5 and TRBJ1-1; a possible D gene is TRBD1 (6 bases). Germline V gene sequence: CDR1 MNHEY, CDR2 SVGAGI. V dropped 4 bases and J dropped 4 bases, with 19 bases sitting between them. This CDR3 spans 16 amino acids.

The V gene is TRBV19, the J gene TRBJ1-6; D might be TRBD1 (6 bases). Trimming took off 6 bases at V and 4 bases at J, with 19 bases between the two ends. The germline V gene has CDR1 LNHDA and CDR2 SQIVND (reference sequence). The CDR3 covers 17 residues. CDR3 sequence reads: CASSLEGQTTYNSPLHF. The CDR3 coding sequence is TGTGCCAGTAGCCTGGAGGGACAAACCACTTATAATTCACCCCTCCACTTT.

The rearrangement joins TRBV28 to TRBJ1-6; 7 bases line up with TRBD1. The CDR3 is made up of 15 amino acids. CDR1 MDHEN and CDR2 SYDVKM come from the germline V gene. Trimming removed 3 bases from V and 5 bases from J; junction bases left unmatched: 4. The CDR3 region has the DNA TGTGCCAGCAGTTTGGACAGGACTAATAATTCACCCCTCCACTTT. This codes for CASSLDRTNNSPLHF.

V gene TRBV7-2 combines with J gene TRBJ1-5; D remains ambiguous. Trimming removed 1 base at V and 3 bases at J, with 1 base between. The germline V gene encodes CDR1 SGHTA and CDR2 FQGNSA. The CDR3 consists of 12 residues. The CDR3 spells CASSLDNQPQHF. CDR3 bases: TGTGCCAGCAGCTTAGACAATCAGCCCCAGCATTTT.

Worth noting for this clone: Other DNA sequences in the sample encode the same CDR3. The chain couples TRBV2 to TRBJ1-6, with TRBD1 as a possible D gene (6 bases). CDR3 length: 17 residues. The V gene's germline CDR1 is SNHLY and CDR2 FYNNEI. V gave up 9 bases and J gave up 6 bases, with 24 bases separating them. The CDR3 DNA sequence: TGTGCCAGTAGTCGGGAGGGACAAGGGGGGTTTAATTCACCCCTCCACTTT. Amino acids: CASSREGQGGFNSPLHF.

The chain recombines TRBV9 with TRBJ1-4; D gene ambiguous. V was cut by 4 bases and J by 0 bases, with 22 bases left in between. The V gene's germline CDR1 is SGDLS and CDR2 YYNGEE. The length of the CDR3 is 19 residues. The CDR3 DNA sequence: TGTGCCAGCAGCCTTTTTCAGACCCAGGCGAGCACAACTAATGAAAAACTGTTTTTT. It is translated as CASSLFQTQASTTNEKLFF.